Below are 10 T cell receptor beta chains sequenced from a single sample in a study of cytomegalovirus exposure and HLA in healthy donors. Amplification used 60 Vbeta primers and 13 Jbeta primers. Sequenced by immunoSEQ multiplex PCR; TCRdb stores in-frame clones only, minus some. The table shows over 100,000 clones, with about 70% occurring only once. The sample comprised PBMCs. These receptors were obtained from a man aged 30 to 39 in good health and CMV-seropositive.

The chain employs TRBV4-1 and TRBJ2-7; perhaps TRBD2 as D (7 bases). CDR3 length: 16 amino acids. Germline CDR1 is MGHRA and CDR2 is YSYEKL. Trimming left V 4 bases short and J 1 base short, with 17 bases between. The CDR3 here is CASSPRGGAESYEQYF. The CDR3 DNA is TGCGCCAGCAGCCCACGTGGGGGGGCCGAATCCTACGAGCAGTACTTC.

The V and J genes are TRBV9 and TRBJ1-2, with D tentatively TRBD1 (5 bases). V lost 8 bases and J lost 0, with 11 bases in between. This CDR3 comprises 13 residues. From germline, CDR1 is SGDLS and CDR2 YYNGEE. The CDR3 loop reads CASGAPSNYGYTF. DNA of the CDR3: TGTGCCAGTGGGGCCCCTTCTAACTATGGCTACACCTTC.

The genes are TRBV28 and TRBJ1-2, with D possibly matching TRBD1 (6 bases). V was cut by 3 bases and J by 2 bases, with 19 bases left in between. Germline CDR1 reads MDHEN; CDR2 reads SYDVKM. CDR3 length: 17 amino acids. CDR3 region: CASSFSQGLIVNYGYTF. The CDR3 nucleotides are TGTGCCAGCAGTTTCTCGCAGGGGCTAATAGTAAACTATGGCTACACCTTC.

The rearrangement uses TRBV13 and TRBJ1-4; D might be TRBD1 (5 bases). Trimming took 2 bases from V and 8 from J, leaving 9 bases between them. The CDR3 sequence is 13 residues long. Per the germline V gene, CDR1 is PRHDT and CDR2 is FYEKMQ (reference sequence). CDR3 loop: CASSLQGYEKLFF. CDR3 nucleotide sequence: TGTGCCAGCAGCTTACAGGGTTACGAAAAACTGTTTTTT.

V is TRBV12-5 and J is TRBJ2-7, with a tentative D call TRBD1 (5 bases). The V end lost 1 base, the J end lost 2 bases, and 12 bases lay between the germline ends. CDR1 LGHNT and CDR2 FRNRAP come from the germline V gene. The CDR3 totals 15 residues. The CDR3 sequence: CASGLEGFTPYEQYF. The CDR3 DNA follows: TGTGCTAGTGGTTTGGAGGGGTTCACCCCCTACGAGCAGTACTTC.

CDR3 sequence reads: CASSFPRGYNEQFF. For the CDR3, the DNA is TGTGCCAGCAGCTTCCCCAGGGGTTACAATGAGCAGTTCTTC. This rearrangement joins TRBV7-9 to TRBJ2-1; TRBD1 is a possible D gene (6 bases). The CDR3 is 14 residues long. The V gene's germline CDR1 is SEHNR and CDR2 FQNEAQ (reference sequence). Trimming took off 3 bases at V and 4 bases at J, with 10 bases between the two ends.

CDR3 coding DNA: TGCAGCGTTTCTGACGGGGTAGCGTACACTGAAGCTTTCTTT. It codes for CSVSDGVAYTEAFF. The chain combines TRBV29-1 with TRBJ1-1; D is unresolved. Per the germline V gene, CDR1 is SQVTM and CDR2 is ANQGSEA. Trimming pared 5 bases from V and 3 bases from J, leaving 16 bases between. The CDR3 has 14 amino acids.

The chain has TRBV5-1 and TRBJ1-4; 9 nucleotides agree with TRBD1. Trimming cost V 0 bases and J 7 bases; bases outside gene matches: 4. Germline values: CDR1 SGHRS, CDR2 YFSETQ. There are 15 residues in the CDR3. CDR3 region: CASSLAPGQGEKLFF. CDR3 in DNA: TGCGCCAGCAGCTTGGCTCCGGGACAGGGTGAAAAACTGTTTTTT.

In nucleotides, the CDR3 is TGTGCCAGCAGCTTGGGAACCGGGACAGGGTCACAAGAGACCCAGTACTTC. Protein: CASSLGTGTGSQETQYF. The V call is TRBV5-6, the J call TRBJ2-5, with 9 bases that match TRBD1. Losses at the gene ends were 0 bases for V and 2 bases for J; bases not matched to a gene: 8. Germline-derived CDR1 and CDR2 are SGHDT and YYEEEE. This CDR3 has 17 amino acids.

The genes are TRBV27 and TRBJ1-4; the match to TRBD1 covers 8 bases. Unmatched junction bases numbered 10, after V lost 5 bases and J lost 8 bases. The CDR3 is made up of 15 amino acids. CDR1 and CDR2 from the germline V gene are MNHEY and SMNVEV (reference sequence). The CDR3 protein is CASSPFRGLLEKLFF. Written as DNA, the CDR3 is TGTGCCAGCAGTCCCTTCAGGGGGCTCTTGGAAAAACTGTTTTTT. The full variable domain, in which reference TRBV27 and TRBJ1-4 provide the parts outside the CDR3, is EAQVTQNPRYLITVTGKKLTVTCSQNMNHEYMSWYRQDPGLGLRQIYYSMNVEVTDKGDVPEGYKVSRKEKRNFPLILESPSPNQTSLYFCASSPFRGLLEKLFFGSGTQLSVL.